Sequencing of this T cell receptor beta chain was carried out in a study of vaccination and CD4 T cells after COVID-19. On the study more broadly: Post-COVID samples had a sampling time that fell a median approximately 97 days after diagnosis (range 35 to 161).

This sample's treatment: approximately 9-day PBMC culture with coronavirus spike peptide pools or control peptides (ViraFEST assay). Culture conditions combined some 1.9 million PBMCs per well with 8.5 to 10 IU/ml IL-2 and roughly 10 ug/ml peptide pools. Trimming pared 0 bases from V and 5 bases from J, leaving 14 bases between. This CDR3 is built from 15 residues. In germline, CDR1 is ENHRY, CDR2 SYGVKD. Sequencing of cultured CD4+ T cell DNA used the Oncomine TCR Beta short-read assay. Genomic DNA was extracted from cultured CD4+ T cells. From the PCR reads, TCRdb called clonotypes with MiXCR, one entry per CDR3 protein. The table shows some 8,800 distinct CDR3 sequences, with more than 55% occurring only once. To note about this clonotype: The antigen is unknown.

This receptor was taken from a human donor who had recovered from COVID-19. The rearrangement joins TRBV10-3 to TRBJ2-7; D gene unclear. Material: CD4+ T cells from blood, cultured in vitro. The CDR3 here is CAISESRTVGDEQYF. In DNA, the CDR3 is TGTGCCATCAGTGAGTCGAGGACCGTAGGCGACGAGCAGTACTTC.